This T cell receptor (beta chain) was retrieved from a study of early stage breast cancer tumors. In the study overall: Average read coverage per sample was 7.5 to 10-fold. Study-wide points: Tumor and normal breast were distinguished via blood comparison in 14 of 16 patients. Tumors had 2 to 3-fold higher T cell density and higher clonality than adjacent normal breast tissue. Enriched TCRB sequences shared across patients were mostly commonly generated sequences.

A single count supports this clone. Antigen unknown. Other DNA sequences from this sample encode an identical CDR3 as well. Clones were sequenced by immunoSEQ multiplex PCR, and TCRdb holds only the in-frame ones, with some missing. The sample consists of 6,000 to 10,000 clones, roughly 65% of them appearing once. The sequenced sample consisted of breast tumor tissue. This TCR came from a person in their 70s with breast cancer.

CDR3 amino acids: CASSRDRGRTEAFF. CDR3 DNA: TGTGCCAGCAGTAGGGACAGGGGCAGGACTGAAGCTTTCTTT. The chain carries TRBV6-5 and TRBJ1-1, with 10 bases identical to TRBD1. The CDR3 is 14 residues long. V shed 5 bases, J shed 5 bases, and the junction held 5 bases outside the gene matches. The V gene's germline CDR1 is MNHEY and CDR2 SVGAGI.